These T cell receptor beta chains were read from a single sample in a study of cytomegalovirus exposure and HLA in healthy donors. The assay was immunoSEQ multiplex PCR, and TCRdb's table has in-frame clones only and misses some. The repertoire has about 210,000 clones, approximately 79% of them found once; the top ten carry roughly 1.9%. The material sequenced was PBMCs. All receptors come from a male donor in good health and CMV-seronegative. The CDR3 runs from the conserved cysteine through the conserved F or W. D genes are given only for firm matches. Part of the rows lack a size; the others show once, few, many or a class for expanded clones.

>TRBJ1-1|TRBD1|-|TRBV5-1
CASSSTGDGTEAFF
TGCGCCAGCAGCTCGACAGGGGATGGCACTGAAGCTTTCTTT
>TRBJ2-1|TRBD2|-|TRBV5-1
CASSLGLAGVDEQFF
TGCGCCAGCAGCTTGGGACTAGCGGGGGTGGATGAGCAGTTCTTC
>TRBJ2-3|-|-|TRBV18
CASSPPTPGTQYF
TGTGCCAGCTCACCACCTACACCGGGTACGCAGTATTTT
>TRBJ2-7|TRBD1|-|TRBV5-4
CASSRRDRGDEQYF
TGTGCCAGCAGCCGACGGGACAGGGGCGACGAGCAGTACTTC
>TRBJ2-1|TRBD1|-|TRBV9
CASSATGGYNEQFF
TGTGCCAGCAGCGCGACAGGGGGATACAATGAGCAGTTCTTC
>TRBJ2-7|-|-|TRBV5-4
CASSLNRFEQYF
TGTGCCAGCAGCTTAAATCGATTCGAGCAGTACTTC
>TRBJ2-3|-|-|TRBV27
CASSLLDGRRRTDTQYF
TGTGCCAGCAGTTTATTGGACGGGAGACGGCGCACAGATACGCAGTATTTT
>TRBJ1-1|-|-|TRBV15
CATRRQRVMNTEAFF
TGTGCCACCCGCCGGCAGCGGGTGATGAACACTGAAGCTTTCTTT
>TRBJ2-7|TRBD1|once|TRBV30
CAWETGGGYEQYF
TGTGCCTGGGAGACAGGGGGTGGGTACGAGCAGTACTTC
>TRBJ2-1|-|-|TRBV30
CAWSYSRDEQFF
TGTGCCTGGAGCTACAGTCGAGATGAGCAGTTCTTC
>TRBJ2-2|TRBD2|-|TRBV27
CASSFLSWAGDQNTGELFF
TGTGCCAGCAGTTTTTTAAGTTGGGCGGGGGACCAGAACACCGGGGAGCTGTTTTTT
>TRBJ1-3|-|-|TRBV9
CASTPGTISGNTIYF
TGTGCCAGCACGCCAGGGACTATCTCTGGAAACACCATATATTTT
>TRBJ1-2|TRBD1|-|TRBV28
CASSLGSGQGFYGYTF
TGTGCCAGCAGTTTAGGTTCGGGACAGGGATTCTATGGCTACACCTTC
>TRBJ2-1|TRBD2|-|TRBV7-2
CASSLRTSNEQFF
TGTGCCAGCAGCTTAAGGACTAGCAATGAGCAGTTCTTC
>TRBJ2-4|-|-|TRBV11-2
CASSSGISKNIQYF
TGTGCCAGCAGCTCGGGTATTTCCAAAAACATTCAGTACTTC
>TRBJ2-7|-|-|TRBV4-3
CASSQDYQGYEQYF
TGCGCCAGCAGCCAAGATTACCAGGGTTACGAGCAGTACTTC
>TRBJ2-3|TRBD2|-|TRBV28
CASSFSPTSGGGTDTQYF
TGTGCCAGCAGTTTCTCTCCGACTAGCGGAGGGGGCACAGATACGCAGTATTTT
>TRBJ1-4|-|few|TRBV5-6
CASSLAGEKLFF
TGTGCCAGCAGCTTGGCAGGGGAAAAACTGTTTTTT
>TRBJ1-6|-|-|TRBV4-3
CASSQEWTESPLHF
TGCGCCAGCAGCCAAGAATGGACAGAATCACCCCTCCACTTT
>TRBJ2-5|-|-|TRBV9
CASSVGEVLEHATQYF
TGTGCCAGCAGCGTAGGGGAGGTACTCGAGCACGCGACCCAGTACTTC
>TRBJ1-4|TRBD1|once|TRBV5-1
CASSLGRLDRVWGKLFF
TGCGCCAGCAGCTTGGGCAGGCTGGACAGGGTTTGGGGAAAACTGTTTTTT
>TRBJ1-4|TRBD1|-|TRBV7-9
CASSFSRGQGGEKLFF
TGTGCCAGCAGCTTTTCTCGGGGACAGGGCGGAGAAAAACTGTTTTTT
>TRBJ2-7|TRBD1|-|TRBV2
CASFPGTGDHEQYF
TGTGCCAGCTTTCCTGGAACAGGGGACCACGAGCAGTACTTC
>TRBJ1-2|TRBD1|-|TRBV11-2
CASRQQGDYGYTF
TGTGCCAGCAGGCAACAGGGGGACTATGGCTACACCTTC
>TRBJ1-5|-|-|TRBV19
CASKLSRVGNQPQHF
TGTGCCAGTAAATTGAGCAGGGTGGGCAATCAGCCCCAGCATTTT
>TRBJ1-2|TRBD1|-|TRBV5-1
CASSLATQGVFGYTF
TGCGCCAGCAGCTTGGCCACACAGGGGGTCTTTGGCTACACCTTC
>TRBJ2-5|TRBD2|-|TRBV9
CASSATSGGLGETQYF
TGTGCCAGCAGCGCCACTTCGGGGGGGCTGGGGGAGACCCAGTACTTC
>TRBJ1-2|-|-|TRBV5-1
CASSLVQSASNYGYTF
TGCGCCAGCAGCTTGGTTCAGTCTGCCTCTAACTATGGCTACACCTTC
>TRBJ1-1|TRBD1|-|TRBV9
CASSVALGTGTEAFF
TGTGCCAGCAGCGTAGCTTTAGGGACAGGCACCGAAGCTTTCTTT
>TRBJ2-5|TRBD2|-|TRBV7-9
CASSFGLDQKTQYF
TGTGCCAGCAGCTTCGGACTAGATCAGAAGACCCAGTACTTC
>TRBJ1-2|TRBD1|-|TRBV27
CASSFDRGTHNYGYTF
TGTGCCAGCAGTTTTGACAGGGGCACCCATAACTATGGCTACACCTTC
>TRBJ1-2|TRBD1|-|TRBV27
CASSFRTGGSGYTF
TGTGCCAGCAGCTTTAGGACAGGGGGAAGCGGCTACACCTTC
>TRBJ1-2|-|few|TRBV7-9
CASSLQGLRSHGYTF
TGTGCCAGCAGCTTACAGGGGTTAAGATCGCATGGCTACACCTTC
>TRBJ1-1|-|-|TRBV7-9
CASSLGATEAFF
TGTGCCAGCAGCTTAGGGGCCACTGAAGCTTTCTTT
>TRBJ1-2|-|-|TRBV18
CASSLYSTGYTF
TGTGCCAGCTCACTATACAGTACAGGCTACACCTTC
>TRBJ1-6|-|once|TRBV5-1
CASSLEGQGVSPLHF
TGCGCCAGCAGCTTGGAAGGACAAGGGGTTTCACCCCTCCACTTT
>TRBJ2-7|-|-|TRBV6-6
CASHRSRQSSYEQYF
TGTGCCAGCCATCGGAGCCGACAGAGTTCCTACGAGCAGTACTTC
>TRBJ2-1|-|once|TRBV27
CASSLANGGAYNEQFF
TGTGCCAGCAGCTTGGCCAATGGCGGGGCCTACAATGAGCAGTTCTTC
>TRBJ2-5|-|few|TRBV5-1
CASSQGSGETQYF
TGCGCCAGCAGCCAGGGGTCCGGGGAGACCCAGTACTTC
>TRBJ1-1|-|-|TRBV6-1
CASSQDNTEAFF
TGTGCCAGCAGTCAGGATAACACTGAAGCTTTCTTT
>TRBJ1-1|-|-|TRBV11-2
CASSFQTGDTEAFF
TGTGCCAGCAGCTTCCAGACGGGGGACACTGAAGCTTTCTTT
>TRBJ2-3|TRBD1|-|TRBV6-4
CASSDSAGTGAQYF
TGTGCCAGCAGTGACTCCGCCGGGACAGGGGCGCAGTATTTT
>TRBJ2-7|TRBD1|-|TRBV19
CASNLGQGAYEQYF
TGTGCCAGTAACCTGGGACAGGGGGCATACGAGCAGTACTTC
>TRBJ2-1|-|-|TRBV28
CASRTALDFSDEQFF
TGTGCCAGCAGAACGGCCCTAGACTTTAGTGATGAGCAGTTCTTC